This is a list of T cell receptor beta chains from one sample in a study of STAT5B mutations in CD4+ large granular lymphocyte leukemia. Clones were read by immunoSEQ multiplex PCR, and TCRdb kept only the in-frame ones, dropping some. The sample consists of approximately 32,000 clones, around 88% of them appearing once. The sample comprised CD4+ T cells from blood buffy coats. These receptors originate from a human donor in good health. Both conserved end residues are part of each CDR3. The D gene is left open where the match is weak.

CDR3 DNA: TGTGCCAGCAGCTTGGATGGTTCAGGGACAAACTATGGCTACACCTTC
CDR3 protein: CASSLDGSGTNYGYTF
D gene: .
J gene: TRBJ1-2
V gene: TRBV5-6

CDR3 DNA: TGTGCCATCAGCCTACAGGGGAATAGCAATCAGCCCCAGCATTTT
CDR3 protein: CAISLQGNSNQPQHF
D gene: TRBD1
J gene: TRBJ1-5
V gene: TRBV10-3

CDR3 DNA: TGTGCCTGGAGTGTACAAGGGGCCCGGGGCTACACCTTC
CDR3 protein: CAWSVQGARGYTF
D gene: .
J gene: TRBJ1-2
V gene: TRBV30

CDR3 DNA: TGTGCTAGCACCCACCGGGCCCCAACTGGGGCCAACGTCCTGACTTTC
CDR3 protein: CASTHRAPTGANVLTF
D gene: .
J gene: TRBJ2-6
V gene: TRBV7-7

CDR3 DNA: TGTGCCAGCAGCTTAGGACCCCCGGTCACTGAAGCTTTCTTT
CDR3 protein: CASSLGPPVTEAFF
D gene: .
J gene: TRBJ1-1
V gene: TRBV7-2

CDR3 DNA: TGCAGCGTCGAACCTCACCGGCGCTACACCTTC
CDR3 protein: CSVEPHRRYTF
D gene: .
J gene: TRBJ1-2
V gene: TRBV29-1

CDR3 DNA: TGTGCCAGCAGTGATCCCAGGGGGGACTATGGCTACACCTTC
CDR3 protein: CASSDPRGDYGYTF
D gene: TRBD1
J gene: TRBJ1-2
V gene: TRBV25-1

CDR3 DNA: TGCGCCAGCAGCCGGGACTATAAGCAGTTCTTC
CDR3 protein: CASSRDYKQFF
D gene: TRBD2
J gene: TRBJ2-1
V gene: TRBV10-2

CDR3 DNA: TGCGCCAGCAGCCCGCAAAGGGACAGGGATTCACCCCTCCACTTT
CDR3 protein: CASSPQRDRDSPLHF
D gene: TRBD1
J gene: TRBJ1-6
V gene: TRBV4-3

CDR3 DNA: TGTGCCAGCAGCCTATTGGAGCGGGAGTATCAGTACTTC
CDR3 protein: CASSLLEREYQYF
D gene: TRBD2
J gene: TRBJ2-7
V gene: TRBV5-8

CDR3 DNA: TGTGCCAGCAGTCCCGGGACGATTAGCAATCAGCCCCAGCATTTT
CDR3 protein: CASSPGTISNQPQHF
D gene: .
J gene: TRBJ1-5
V gene: TRBV27

CDR3 DNA: TGTGCCATCAGTGAGTCGGGAGGAAACACCATATATTTT
CDR3 protein: CAISESGGNTIYF
D gene: .
J gene: TRBJ1-3
V gene: TRBV10-3

CDR3 DNA: TGCAGCGTTGAAATCCGGGGCAGGTTTAGCTCTGGGGCCAACGTCCTGACTTTC
CDR3 protein: CSVEIRGRFSSGANVLTF
D gene: .
J gene: TRBJ2-6
V gene: TRBV29-1

CDR3 DNA: TGTGCCAGCAGCGTTAAGGGCAGCTATGGCTACACCTTC
CDR3 protein: CASSVKGSYGYTF
D gene: .
J gene: TRBJ1-2
V gene: TRBV9

CDR3 DNA: TGTGCCAGTAGTACCCCTGGCCATCTCAGAATCACTGAAGCTTTCTTT
CDR3 protein: CASSTPGHLRITEAFF
D gene: .
J gene: TRBJ1-1
V gene: TRBV19

CDR3 DNA: TGTGCCAGCTGTTCGAGCAGATCAGTTTACAATGAGCAGTTCTTC
CDR3 protein: CASCSSRSVYNEQFF
D gene: .
J gene: TRBJ2-1
V gene: TRBV6-1

CDR3 DNA: TGCGCCAGCAGTCAATCTTATAAAGGGGCTGGTGGAAACACCATATATTTT
CDR3 protein: CASSQSYKGAGGNTIYF
D gene: .
J gene: TRBJ1-3
V gene: TRBV23-1

CDR3 DNA: TGCGCCAGCAGCCAGGTAACAGGGGACTATGGCTACACCTTC
CDR3 protein: CASSQVTGDYGYTF
D gene: TRBD1
J gene: TRBJ1-2
V gene: TRBV4-1

CDR3 DNA: TGCGCCAGCAGTAGGACAGGTGGCCGTGAAAAACTGTTTTTT
CDR3 protein: CASSRTGGREKLFF
D gene: TRBD1
J gene: TRBJ1-4
V gene: TRBV5-1